This T cell receptor (beta chain) was sequenced in a study of patients and donors after allogeneic stem cell transplantation. Using its own MiXCR run on the RT-PCR reads, TCRdb lists one record per CDR3 protein. The sample lists about 960,000 distinct CDR3 sequences; 15% to 20% were seen once. CDR3 length: 15 residues. Germline V gives CDR1 SGHTS, CDR2 YDEGEE. Trimming stripped 4 bases from V and 3 bases from J, with 15 bases between. What was sequenced was blood, either unsorted or a sorted T cell fraction (not recorded which). The clonotype comes from a human donor who was either an allogeneic HSCT recipient or a stem cell or donor lymphocyte infusion donor (not recorded which). It is not recorded whose cells these are; they may come from a transplant donor. The genes are TRBV5-8 and TRBJ2-3, with a possible D match to TRBD2 (6 bases). The CDR3 nucleotides read TGTGCCAGCAGCAGGGGTGCGGGATGGACAGATACGCAGTATTTT. Amino acid sequence: CASSRGAGWTDTQYF.